This T cell receptor beta chain came from a study of cytomegalovirus exposure and HLA in healthy donors. Study-level background: T cells numbering approximately 170 million yielded 95 million to 140 million unique TCR beta sequences in an earlier analysis.

This clone was detected only once. Germline V gene data show CDR1 as SQVTM and CDR2 as ANQGSEA. This CDR3 comprises 17 residues. The PCR was carried out with 60 Vbeta primers and 13 Jbeta primers. Assay used: immunoSEQ multiplex PCR; TCRdb lists only in-frame clones, some missing. The data contain 58,000 or so clones, roughly 73% of them singletons. The chain uses TRBV29-1 and TRBJ2-5; tentatively, D is TRBD1 (6 bases). The J call could be wrong; TRBJ2-7 is a better fit for the DNA end. Sequencing input: PBMCs. The origin of this receptor is a woman aged 35 to 49 in good health and CMV-seropositive. Here the CDR3 DNA reads TGCAGCGTTGCAGTTCCAGGGGCTGAAGGGTCTACGTACGAGCAGTACTTC. This translates into CSVAVPGAEGSTYEQYF.